This record concerns one T cell receptor (beta chain) sequence. The sample holds many counts of this clonotype. The specificity of this receptor is unknown. Base qualities are not at hand, and no much larger clone is one base apart. The entry originates in a study of T-cell reconstitution after alpha-beta-depleted transplantation in children (TCRdb year 2016). General notes on the study: T-cell immune reconstitution after TCRalphabeta/CD19-depleted allogeneic hematopoietic cell transplantation in children was quantitatively tracked in the study by means of TCR repertoire profiling. Study-level results and caveats: The high TCRbeta diversity at day 60 in some patients was ascribed to recipient T cells and intrathymic progenitors that had survived conditioning. Over subsequent months, a decline in hyperexpanded clone frequencies was noted, and after one year, T-cell counts and TCRbeta diversity were mostly ascribed to newly produced T cells. The apparently early alphabetaT-cell count recovery about two months after transplant was reportedly dependent on only several hundred rapidly expanded clones derived from non-depleted graft cells.

Read against the paper, the sample's treatment or condition label means: allogeneic hematopoietic cell transplantation with graft depleted of TCRalphabeta T cells and CD19 B cells. The children who served as transplant recipients had been given grafts of TCRalphabeta/CD19-depleted allogeneic hematopoietic cells. Libraries were built with PCR. The instrument was an Illumina HiSeq 2500. TCR library preparation used molecular barcoding, with unique molecular identifiers applied to normalize quantification of the TCRbeta repertoire. TCRdb ran its own pipeline on the public reads, namely fastp trimming at Q25 and MiXCR clone calling, and kept in-frame beta chains. Each entry is one CDR3 protein sequence, shown with its most common DNA and genes. This sample holds approximately 99,000 distinct CDR3 sequences; approximately 6% were observed only once. The ten largest make up roughly 20% of the sample. The CDR3, from cysteine to phenylalanine, totals 16 residues. Only the CDR3 DNA is retained, 48 bases long and in frame from the first base.

The TCR was taken from a male patient between 2 and 15 years old who had a stem cell transplant for acute lymphoblastic leukemia, so the T cells may come from the graft donor. Sequencing was performed on PBMCs, mostly from graft donor cells, taken 360 days after TCRalphabeta/CD19-depleted stem cell transplant. The V gene is TRBV21-1 and the J gene is TRBJ2-7; the table's D call, TRBD1, was not checked against the DNA. TRBV21-1 is flagged as a pseudogene. The CDR3 region reads CASRPCRLRDSYEQYF. The DNA is as follows: TGTGCCAGCAGGCCTTGCCGCCTCAGGGACAGCTACGAGCAGTACTTC.